The text below deals with one T cell receptor beta chain. Its antigen is currently not known. Base qualities are not provided; no much larger clone lies one nucleotide away. These data belong to a study of T cell changes during pregnancy in multiple sclerosis (dated by TCRdb to the late 2010s). About the investigation overall: The study looked at changes in the T cell repertoire across pregnancy in women with multiple sclerosis.

The library was produced with the immunoSEQ multiplex PCR assay. Held by TCRdb, this immuneACCESS table contains in-frame sequences only and omits some clones. Under half of the omission traces to an unresolved V gene where checked; the cause of the rest is unknown. This sample is represented by 45,000 to 75,000 clones; around 92% of them were singletons. The leading ten clones occupy around 0.93% of the sample. V is cut back by 5 bases and J by 7 bases, with 5 bases in the junction unmatched. Based on the germline V gene, the CDR1 and CDR2 sequences are SGHTA and FQGTGA. CDR3 length: 13 amino acids, cysteine to phenylalanine. Of all the DNA, just the CDR3 is kept, 39 bases in frame from base 1.

This TCR came from a female donor with multiple sclerosis, enrolled in a pregnancy study. The sample was peripheral blood, taken in the first trimester of pregnancy. The V gene is TRBV7-3 and the J gene is TRBJ2-1, with TRBD2 matching 7 junction bases. The bases read TGTGCCAGCAGCACCGGGACTACTAATGAGCAGTTCTTC. Its product reads: CASSTGTTNEQFF.